This T cell receptor (beta chain) was recorded in a study of T-cell memory formation after mild COVID-19 (dated by TCRdb to about 2021). With regard to the full study: TCR sequence clusters from the two donors were largely donor specific. T-cell clones expanding and contracting after mild COVID-19 in two donors were tracked by longitudinal TCRalpha and TCRbeta repertoire sequencing. The cohort was made up of two young adult volunteers, one female and one male, who were previously healthy. The paper's findings and limits, for the study overall: Contracting CD4+ clones were located mainly in the CM and EM memory subsets, whereas CD8+ clones were found to be enriched in EMRA. Only two mild cases were covered in the study, and larger cohorts including severe cases with pre-infection samples were considered necessary. SARS-CoV-2 specificity of the second-wave clones peaking on day 37 was not confirmed. Balanced CD4/CD8 phenotypes were observed for clones contracting from day 15 to 85, whereas a bias towards CD4+ was observed for a second wave of clones expanding from day 15 to 37. Some responding clones were detected in pre-infection memory, which suggested that pre-existing cross-reactive memory T cells had joined the SARS-CoV-2 response.

In the case of this clonotype: Its specific antigen is unknown. No base quality values were provided; no much bigger clone lies one nucleotide off.

Instrument used: Illumina NovaSeq 6000. cDNA libraries for TCRalpha and TCRbeta were prepared by 5'RACE using constant-segment primers, with sample barcodes and unique molecular identifiers added. Trizol reagent was used to extract RNA from every sample. Libraries were amplified in two PCR steps, with a second sample barcode and Illumina TruSeq adapters added in the second step. Sequencing of libraries was performed on an Illumina NovaSeq with 2 x 150 bp paired-end reads. The source study handled its data this way. With migec v1.2.7, reads were demultiplexed and then collapsed into UMI-guided consensus sequences. Using mixcr v2.1.11, the UMI consensuses were aligned to TRA and TRB V and J templates and assembled into clonotypes. Clonotypes were classified as expanded or contracted when called significant by both edgeR and NoisET, with noise models trained on biological replicates. For edgeR calls, a false discovery rate-adjusted p below 0.01 and a log2 fold-change threshold of 1 were applied. As an exploratory analysis of dynamics, PCA with hierarchical clustering was applied to max-normalized trajectories of the 1000 most abundant clonotypes. Each responding clone was given a CD4 or CD8 phenotype based on the CD4+ and CD8+ repertoires, which had been sequenced separately. The public reads were reprocessed in TCRdb via fastp at Q25 and MiXCR, keeping in-frame beta chains. Rows are unified per CDR3 protein, each entry keeping the most common DNA and genes. The V and J calls and clone size come from TCRdb's table, not from the authors' own analysis. In this sample the table shows approximately 560,000 distinct CDR3 sequences, about 18% of which occur a single time. The ten largest clones represent roughly 8% of the sample.

The germline V gene provides CDR1 ENHRY and CDR2 SYGVKD. The junction shows trimming of 2 bases on V and 8 bases on J, and the gene matches do not reach 4 bases of it. The CDR3 numbers 14 residues from cysteine through phenylalanine. Only CDR3 DNA is held: 42 bases, read in frame from base 1. Ficoll-Paque density gradient centrifugation was the method used to isolate PBMCs. Recombination linked TRBV10-3 to TRBJ1-2; 11 bases in the middle match TRBD1. The sequenced material came from PBMCs or a T cell subset sorted from them (not recorded which). The origin of this receptor is an adult woman who had mild COVID-19 (a few samples of this study predate the infection). The sample titles of this study are shuffled in the database, so cell type and time point are left out; the donor was told from shared clones. The sequenced DNA is TGTGCCATCAGTGAGCCGGGACAGGGGGGAGGCTACACCTTC. Its translation reads: CAISEPGQGGGYTF.